The 30 T cell receptor beta chains below were found in one sample sequenced in a study of blood T cell repertoires in COVID-19. Some clones are missing from TCRdb's copy, which holds only in-frame ones; the method was immunoSEQ multiplex PCR. The sample contains approximately 210,000 clones, approximately 80% of which appear only once. Specimen: PBMCs or T cells enriched from blood (not recorded which). The receptors shown here come from a man aged 30 to 45 with acute COVID-19.

V and J are TRBV6-5 and TRBJ1-1; 7 bases are shared with TRBD1. The J segment lost 2 bases and the V segment lost 0 bases, leaving 3 bases of the junction unmatched. This CDR3 region has 15 residues. Per the germline V gene, CDR1 is MNHEY and CDR2 is SVGAGI. The CDR3 protein is CASSYSWDRNTEAFF. CDR3 nucleotide sequence: TGTGCCAGCAGTTACTCGTGGGACAGAAACACTGAAGCTTTCTTT.

This chain joins TRBV9 and TRBJ2-1; 9 nucleotides align to TRBD1. In germline, CDR1 is SGDLS, CDR2 YYNGEE. CDR3 size: 16 residues. J lost 8 bases, V lost 4 bases, and 13 bases had no gene match. This chain's CDR3 is CASSPWLGTGTDEQFF. The DNA for the CDR3 is TGTGCCAGCAGCCCCTGGCTTGGGACAGGGACCGATGAGCAGTTCTTC. Combining the CDR3 with reference TRBV9 and TRBJ2-1 gives the whole variable domain DSGVTQTPKHLITATGQRVTLRCSPRSGDLSVYWYQQSLDQGLQFLIQYYNGEERAKGNILERFSAQQFPDLHSELNLSSLELGDSALYFCASSPWLGTGTDEQFFGPGTRLTVL.

This clone was counted a few times. The chain employs TRBV6-5 and TRBJ2-1, with 7 bases aligning to TRBD2. CDR1 and CDR2 from the germline V gene are MNHEY and SVGAGI. The CDR3 consists of 14 residues. V gave up 7 bases and J gave up 8 bases; unmatched junction bases: 11. The CDR3 reads CASIRLASGDEQFF. CDR3 nucleotide sequence: TGTGCCAGCATCCGACTAGCTTCGGGGGATGAGCAGTTCTTC.

This chain connects TRBV19 to TRBJ2-3, with 9 positions matching TRBD2. The junction had 7 bases not matched to a gene; V was cut back by 3 bases and J by 6 bases. This CDR3 spans 15 amino acids. Germline V gene data show CDR1 as LNHDA and CDR2 as SQIVND (reference sequence). CDR3 DNA: TGTGCCAGTAGTATCGGCGGGGGGGCCGTCGATACGCAGTATTTT. Its translation is CASSIGGGAVDTQYF. The full variable domain, in which reference TRBV19 and TRBJ2-3 provide the parts outside the CDR3, is DGGITQSPKYLFRKEGQNVTLSCEQNLNHDAMYWYRQDPGQGLRLIYYSQIVNDFQKGDIAEGYSVSREKKESFPLTVTSAQKNPTAFYLCASSIGGGAVDTQYFGPGTRLTVL.

The chain combines TRBV25-1 with TRBJ1-5; possibly TRBD1 for D (6 bases). V was cut by 8 bases and J by 4 bases, with 12 bases left in between. The CDR3 extends over 13 amino acids. CDR1 is MGHDK and CDR2 is SYGVNS in the germline V gene. The CDR3 DNA reads TGTGCCAGCGGTATTACAGGGAATCAGCCCCAGCATTTT. This gives the protein CASGITGNQPQHF.

The genes are TRBV15 and TRBJ2-3; 8 nucleotides match TRBD2. Looked up from germline, CDR1 is LNHNV and CDR2 is YYDKDF (reference sequence). The CDR3 totals 16 residues. V shed 5 bases and J 0 bases; nucleotides not matched to a gene: 7. Here the CDR3 DNA reads TGTGCCACCAGCGGAAGGGCGGGGGGAAGCACAGATACGCAGTATTTT. Its translation: CATSGRAGGSTDTQYF.

CDR3 loop: CASRPGGHYSNQPQHF. In DNA form, the CDR3 reads TGTGCAAGTCGCCCAGGAGGCCATTATAGCAATCAGCCCCAGCATTTT. This rearrangement joins TRBV12-2 to TRBJ1-5. TRBV12-2 is annotated as a pseudogene. The CDR3 spans 16 residues.

The CDR3 region is CASSPPYGAGANVLTF. The DNA for the CDR3 is TGTGCCAGCTCACCACCGTACGGGGCTGGGGCCAACGTCCTGACTTTC. The chain employs TRBV18 and TRBJ2-6; D may be TRBD2 (5 bases). There are 16 residues in the CDR3. Trimming took off 0 bases at V and 2 bases at J, with 8 bases between the two ends. The germline gives CDR1 KGHSH, CDR2 LQKENI.

V usage is TRBV9 and J usage is TRBJ2-7; the D gene is possibly TRBD1 (5 bases). This CDR3 region has 12 residues. The germline V gene has CDR1 SGDLS and CDR2 YYNGEE. Between the trimmed V and J ends, which lost 3 bases and 3 bases, there was a span of 7 bases. The CDR3 reads CASSGQGYEQYF. The DNA for the CDR3 is TGTGCCAGCAGCGGTCAGGGCTACGAGCAGTACTTC.

The chain has TRBV5-1 and TRBJ2-1, with D maybe TRBD1 (7 bases). The CDR3 extends over 13 amino acids. Trimming cost V 1 base and J 15 bases, with 17 bases left between them. CDR1 SGHRS and CDR2 YFSETQ come from the germline V gene. In DNA, the CDR3 is TGCGCCAGCAGCTTGACGGGCGACAGGGAGGCGTTCTTC. Its protein is CASSLTGDREAFF.

This clone was counted a single time. The chain uses TRBV28 and TRBJ2-7; 8 positions agree with TRBD2. The trim removed 5 bases at V and 6 bases at J, leaving 9 bases unmatched. CDR3 length: 14 amino acids. From germline, CDR1 is MDHEN and CDR2 SYDVKM. The CDR3 DNA sequence: TGTGCCAGCAGTCTCACAACCGGGGGGGGCGAGCAGTACTTC. Its translation: CASSLTTGGGEQYF.

The chain employs TRBV5-5 and TRBJ1-2; maybe TRBD1 (5 bases). Germline V lookup: CDR1 SGHKS, CDR2 YYEKEE (reference sequence). The V gene lost 1 base and the J gene lost 0 bases, with 10 bases spanning the gap. CDR3 length: 15 amino acids. CDR3 sequence (DNA): TGTGCCAGCAGCTTGCGAGCAGGGACTAACTATGGCTACACCTTC. Its translation: CASSLRAGTNYGYTF.

CDR3 sequence: CASSSDSQRVTDTQYF. CDR3 in DNA: TGTGCCAGCAGCTCCGACTCGCAGCGGGTCACAGATACGCAGTATTTT. This chain connects TRBV7-3 to TRBJ2-3, with D possibly being TRBD2 (6 bases). The ends were cut back, 4 bases at V and 2 bases at J, with 16 bases in the middle. The germline gives CDR1 SGHTA, CDR2 FQGTGA. This CDR3 has 16 amino acids.

V usage is TRBV19 and J usage is TRBJ1-3; TRBD1 is a possible D gene (5 bases). CDR1 and CDR2 (germline): LNHDA, SQIVND (reference sequence). The CDR3 has 12 amino acids. The CDR3, as DNA: TGTGCTTCAGGGATGTCTGGAAACACCATATATTTT. It yields the protein CASGMSGNTIYF. The whole variable domain, filled in from reference TRBV19 and TRBJ1-3, reads DGGITQSPKYLFRKEGQNVTLSCEQNLNHDAMYWYRQDPGQGLRLIYYSQIVNDFQKGDIAEGYSVSREKKESFPLTVTSAQKNPTAFYLCASGMSGNTIYFGEGSWLTVV.

This clone was counted ten times or more. CDR3 region: CASSQASLLAGDQYF. As DNA, the CDR3 is TGTGCCAGCAGCCAAGCGAGCCTCCTAGCGGGGGACCAGTATTTT. V gene TRBV4-2 combines with J gene TRBJ2-3; 10 bases map to TRBD2. CDR3 size: 15 residues. V lost 1 base to trimming and J lost 12 bases; unmatched junction nucleotides: 10. The germline CDR1 and CDR2 sequences are LGHNA and YNFKEQ.

This chain uses TRBV28 with TRBJ1-1; D remains unclear. The CDR3 is 15 amino acids. Germline lookup yields CDR1 MDHEN and CDR2 SYDVKM. The V end was cut by 5 bases, the J end by 3 bases, with 16 bases between. The CDR3 DNA is TGTGCCAGCAGTCTACCTGGGAGTAGGGACACTGAAGCTTTCTTT. Translated: CASSLPGSRDTEAFF.

This clone was counted many times. This chain connects TRBV25-1 to TRBJ1-6; possibly TRBD1 for D (6 bases). V dropped 6 bases and J dropped 5 bases, with 8 bases sitting between them. Germline CDR1 MGHDK, CDR2 SYGVNS. The length of the CDR3 is 13 residues. CDR3 nucleotide sequence: TGTGCCAGCAGAGACAGGAATAATTCACCCCTCCACTTT. It is translated as CASRDRNNSPLHF.

The chain combines TRBV6-5 with TRBJ2-3, with 8 bases fitting TRBD2. The germline V gene encodes CDR1 MNHEY and CDR2 SVGAGI. Trimming removed 2 bases from V and 1 base from J; junction bases left unmatched: 5. The length of the CDR3 is 16 residues. The CDR3: CASSYSSTSGTDTQYF. The CDR3 region has the DNA TGTGCCAGCAGTTACAGCTCGACTAGCGGCACAGATACGCAGTATTTT.

V and J are TRBV18 and TRBJ1-5, with 8 bases lining up with TRBD1. The V gene end was trimmed by 4 bases and the J gene end by 5 bases; junction bases not matched to a gene: 7. Germline V gene lookup returns CDR1 KGHSH and CDR2 LQKENI. This CDR3 has 15 amino acids. The chain's CDR3 is CASSRSGGYDQPQHF. CDR3 sequence (DNA): TGTGCCAGCTCACGGTCAGGGGGCTACGATCAGCCCCAGCATTTT.

This clone was counted a few times. The V gene is TRBV6-1, the J gene TRBJ1-2; D gene unclear. V was clipped by 3 bases and J by 8 bases, with 7 bases between them. CDR3 length: 11 residues. Germline values: CDR1 MNHNS, CDR2 SASEGT. The CDR3 sequence is CASSDGVGYTF. In DNA, the CDR3 is TGTGCCAGCAGTGACGGTGTAGGCTACACCTTC.

This chain connects TRBV27 to TRBJ1-2; TRBD1 matches 9 bases. Germline V gene data show CDR1 as MNHEY and CDR2 as SMNVEV (reference sequence). The CDR3 has 16 residues. V dropped 3 bases and J dropped 6; count of bases not matched to a gene: 11. CDR3 in amino acids: CASSFAGTGKGHGYTF. CDR3 coding DNA: TGTGCCAGCAGTTTTGCCGGGACAGGGAAAGGTCATGGCTACACCTTC.

This CDR3 reads CASSPRGEKLFF. The CDR3, as DNA: TGTGCCAGCAGTCCTAGGGGGGAAAAACTGTTTTTT. V is TRBV3-1 (or the pseudogene TRBV3-2) and J is TRBJ1-4; tentatively, D is TRBD1 (6 bases). The CDR3 runs to 12 residues. The germline V gene encodes CDR1 LGHDT and CDR2 YNNKEL (reference sequence). The V end was cut by 6 bases, the J end by 8 bases, with 10 bases between.

The chain uses TRBV4-1 and TRBJ2-7, with D possibly TRBD1 on 6 matching bases. Trimming took off 0 bases at V and 9 bases at J, with 15 bases between the two ends. The germline V gene has CDR1 MGHRA and CDR2 YSYEKL. The CDR3 runs to 14 residues. The DNA of the CDR3 is TGCGCCAGCAGCCAAGATCCAGGGGCGGCCGTGCAGTACTTC. Translated: CASSQDPGAAVQYF.

The V call is TRBV6-1, the J call TRBJ1-1; D is ambiguous. V gave up 1 base and J gave up 4 bases, with 16 bases separating them. This CDR3 has 16 amino acids. Germline values: CDR1 MNHNS, CDR2 SASEGT. In DNA, the CDR3 is TGTGCCAGCAGTGAAGACTGGTTTACCGAGGGCACTGAAGCTTTCTTT. Translating gives CASSEDWFTEGTEAFF.

The chain couples TRBV5-6 to TRBJ1-1; a weak D match, TRBD1 (5 bases). The germline V gene has CDR1 SGHDT and CDR2 YYEEEE. CDR3 size: 16 residues. Trimming took 2 bases from V and 0 from J, leaving 14 bases between them. As DNA, the CDR3 is TGTGCCAGCAGCTTACCACAGGCAAACATGAACACTGAAGCTTTCTTT. This codes for CASSLPQANMNTEAFF.

The chain combines TRBV7-9 with TRBJ1-4; D is unresolved. The CDR3 spans 15 residues. V lost 5 bases and J 8 bases, leaving 18 bases between the germline ends. The germline gives CDR1 SEHNR, CDR2 FQNEAQ (reference sequence). CDR3: CASSPLSAAGEKLFF. The CDR3 region has the DNA TGTGCCAGCAGCCCCCTGAGCGCGGCCGGAGAAAAACTGTTTTTT.

This clone has a handful of counts. For the CDR3, the DNA is TGTGCCAGCTCACGTACAGGGGGGACTGAAGCTTTCTTT. The encoded protein is CASSRTGGTEAFF. V and J are TRBV18 and TRBJ1-1, with 8 positions matching TRBD1. This CDR3 has 13 residues. The germline CDR1 and CDR2 sequences are KGHSH and LQKENI. The J segment lost 5 bases and the V segment lost 4 bases, leaving 3 bases of the junction unmatched.

This clone has just one count. The rearrangement joins TRBV19 to TRBJ1-5, with TRBD1 as a possible D gene (5 bases). Trimming took off 6 bases at V and 13 bases at J, with 13 bases between the two ends. The CDR3 is made up of 11 amino acids. The germline V gene encodes CDR1 LNHDA and CDR2 SQIVND (reference sequence). The CDR3 protein is CASSLGYRQHF. CDR3 nucleotides: TGTGCCAGTAGCCTAGGATACAGGCAGCATTTT.

The chain has TRBV15 and TRBJ1-2, with unresolved D. V lost 5 bases to trimming and J lost 8 bases, with 9 bases between them. The CDR3 runs 11 residues. CDR1 and CDR2 (germline): LNHNV, YYDKDF (reference sequence). CDR3 sequence reads: CATSGTRGYTF. CDR3 coding DNA: TGTGCCACCAGCGGTACCAGGGGCTACACCTTC.

The V and J genes are TRBV9 and TRBJ2-1; 11 positions match TRBD2. The CDR3 sequence is 17 residues long. Germline values: CDR1 SGDLS, CDR2 YYNGEE. J was trimmed by 5 bases and V by 4 bases; bases with no gene match: 11. DNA of the CDR3: TGTGCCAGCAGCCCCACCCCGCTAGCGGGGGGTAACAATGAGCAGTTCTTC. Translation: CASSPTPLAGGNNEQFF.